This T cell receptor beta chain stems from a study of blood T cell repertoires in COVID-19. Study-level background: Whether acute or convalescent, the COVID-19 samples came from the United States, Italy and Spain. T cells, B-cell-depleted T cells, or PBMCs provided the cDNA or gDNA that served as material.

Methods used by the authors: Quantification of nucleated cells was approximated via reference gene primer amplification. TCRdb's table, derived via immunoSEQ multiplex PCR, lists solely in-frame clones and lacks some. V and J calls and clone size are copied from that table; D and trimming were computed from the DNA. Here the sample spans about 52,000 clones, around 80% being singletons. The CDR3 is made up of 14 amino acids. The V and J ends lost 1 base and 4 bases, in that order; junction bases with no gene match: 1. Per the germline V gene, CDR1 is LGHNA and CDR2 is YNFKEQ. Patients of the Seattle cohort, enrolled during active infection, were followed longitudinally.

The chain uses TRBV4-2 and TRBJ1-5; TRBD1 matches 7 bases. This TCR derives from a woman aged 80 or older with COVID-19, enrolled during active disease. The sample was peripheral blood. Here the CDR3 reads CASSQGTGNQPQHF. CDR3 nucleotides: TGTGCCAGCAGCCAAGGGACAGGAAATCAGCCCCAGCATTTT.